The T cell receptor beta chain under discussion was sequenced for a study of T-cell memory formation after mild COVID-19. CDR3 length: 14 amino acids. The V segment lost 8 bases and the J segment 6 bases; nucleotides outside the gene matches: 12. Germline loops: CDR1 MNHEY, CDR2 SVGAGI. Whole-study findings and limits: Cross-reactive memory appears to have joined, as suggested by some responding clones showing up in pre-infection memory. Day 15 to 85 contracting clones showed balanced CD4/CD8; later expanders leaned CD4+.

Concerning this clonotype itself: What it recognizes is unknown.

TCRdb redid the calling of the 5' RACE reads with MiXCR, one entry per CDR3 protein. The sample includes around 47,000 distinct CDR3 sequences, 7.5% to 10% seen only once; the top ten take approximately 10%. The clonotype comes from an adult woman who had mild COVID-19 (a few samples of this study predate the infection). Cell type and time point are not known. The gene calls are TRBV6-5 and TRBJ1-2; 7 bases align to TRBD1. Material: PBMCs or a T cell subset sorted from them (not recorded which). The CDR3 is CASSQLVQGHGYTF. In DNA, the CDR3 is TGTGCCAGCTCTCAGTTAGTACAGGGGCATGGCTACACCTTC.